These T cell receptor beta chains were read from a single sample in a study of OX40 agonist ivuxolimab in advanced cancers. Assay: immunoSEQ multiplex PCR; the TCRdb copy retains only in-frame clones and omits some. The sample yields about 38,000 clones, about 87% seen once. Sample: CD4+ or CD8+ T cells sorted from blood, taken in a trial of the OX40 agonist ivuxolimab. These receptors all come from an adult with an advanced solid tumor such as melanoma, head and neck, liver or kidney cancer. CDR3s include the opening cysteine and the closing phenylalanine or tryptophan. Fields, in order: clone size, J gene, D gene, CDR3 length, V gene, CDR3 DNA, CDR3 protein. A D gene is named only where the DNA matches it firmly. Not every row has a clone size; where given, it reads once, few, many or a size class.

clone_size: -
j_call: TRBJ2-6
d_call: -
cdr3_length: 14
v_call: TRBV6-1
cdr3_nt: TGTGCCAGCCGGACGGAAACTGGGGCCAACGTCCTGACTTTC
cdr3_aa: CASRTETGANVLTF

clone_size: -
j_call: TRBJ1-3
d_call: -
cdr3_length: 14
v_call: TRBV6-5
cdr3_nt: TGTGCCATAGGCGGGGGTCCCTTCGGAAACACCATATATTTT
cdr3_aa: CAIGGGPFGNTIYF

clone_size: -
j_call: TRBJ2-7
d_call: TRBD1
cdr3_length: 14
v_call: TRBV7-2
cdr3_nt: TGTGCCAGCAGCTCCGGGACAGGGGCCTACGAGCAGTACTTC
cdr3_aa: CASSSGTGAYEQYF

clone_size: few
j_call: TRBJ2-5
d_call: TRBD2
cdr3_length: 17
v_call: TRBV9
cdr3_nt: TGTGCCAGCAGCGCGAGGCCCCTAGCGGGTAAGGGCGAGACCCAGTACTTC
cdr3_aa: CASSARPLAGKGETQYF

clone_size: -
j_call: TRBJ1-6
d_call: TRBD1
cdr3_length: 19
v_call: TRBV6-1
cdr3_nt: TGTGCCAGCAGTGTACCGGGACAGGGGTCGAGCTCCTATAATTCACCCCTCCACTTT
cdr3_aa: CASSVPGQGSSSYNSPLHF

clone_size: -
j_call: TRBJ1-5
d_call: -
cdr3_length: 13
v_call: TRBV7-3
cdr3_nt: TGTGCCAGCAGCTTAAGCCAGGGGCAGCCCCAGCATTTT
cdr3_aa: CASSLSQGQPQHF

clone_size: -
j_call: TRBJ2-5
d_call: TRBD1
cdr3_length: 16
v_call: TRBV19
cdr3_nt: TGTGCCAGTAGTAGGGGGAGGGGACAGGGATGGGAGACCCAGTACTTC
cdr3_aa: CASSRGRGQGWETQYF

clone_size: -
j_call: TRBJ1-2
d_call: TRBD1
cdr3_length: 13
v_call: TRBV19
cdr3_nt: TGTGCCGCCGCCCCGGACAGGGGCGGCGGCTACACCTTC
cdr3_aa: CAAAPDRGGGYTF

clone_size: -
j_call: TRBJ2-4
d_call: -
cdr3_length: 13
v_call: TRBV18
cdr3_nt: TGTGCCAGCTCACCAGGGGACCAGGGCATTCAGTACTTC
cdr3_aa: CASSPGDQGIQYF

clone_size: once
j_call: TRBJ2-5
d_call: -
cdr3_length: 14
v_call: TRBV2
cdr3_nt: TGTGCCAGCAGCAGTTCGACAGGTTTCGAGACCCAGTACTTC
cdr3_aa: CASSSSTGFETQYF

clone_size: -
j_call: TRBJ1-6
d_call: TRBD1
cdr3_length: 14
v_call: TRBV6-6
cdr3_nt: TGTGCCAGCAGATGGACAGGGAGGAATTCACCCCTCCACTTT
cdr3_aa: CASRWTGRNSPLHF

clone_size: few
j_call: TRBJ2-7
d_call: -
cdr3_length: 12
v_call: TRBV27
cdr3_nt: TGTGCCAGCAGGGGAGGTTACTACGAGCAGTACTTC
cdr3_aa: CASRGGYYEQYF

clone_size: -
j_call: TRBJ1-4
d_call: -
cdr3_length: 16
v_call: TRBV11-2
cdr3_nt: TGTGCCAGCAGTTCACGCCCGGGACAAGCTAATGAAAAACTGTTTTTT
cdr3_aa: CASSSRPGQANEKLFF

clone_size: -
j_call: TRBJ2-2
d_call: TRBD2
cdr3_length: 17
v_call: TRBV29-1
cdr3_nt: TGCAGCGTTGAAGGTTATGGCGGGGGGGCGAACACCGGGGAGCTGTTTTTT
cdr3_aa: CSVEGYGGGANTGELFF

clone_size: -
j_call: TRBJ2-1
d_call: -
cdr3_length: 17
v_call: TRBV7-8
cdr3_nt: TGTGCCAGCAGCGCGGGACTGCCAACCAATTTCTACAATGAGCAGTTCTTC
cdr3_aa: CASSAGLPTNFYNEQFF

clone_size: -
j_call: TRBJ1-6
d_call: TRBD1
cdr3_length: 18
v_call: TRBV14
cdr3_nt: TGTGCCAGCAGCCTAAAGGACAGGGGTTGGCCCTATAATTCACCCCTCCACTTT
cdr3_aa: CASSLKDRGWPYNSPLHF

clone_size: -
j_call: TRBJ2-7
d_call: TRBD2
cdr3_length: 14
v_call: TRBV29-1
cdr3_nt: TGCAGCGTGACGGGACTAGCGGGAGCGAGCGAGCAGTACTTC
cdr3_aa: CSVTGLAGASEQYF

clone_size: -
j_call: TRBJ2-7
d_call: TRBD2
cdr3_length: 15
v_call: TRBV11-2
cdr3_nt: TGTGCCAGCAGTCCCCGGGGGGAGCACCCACGCGAGCAGTACTTC
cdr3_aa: CASSPRGEHPREQYF

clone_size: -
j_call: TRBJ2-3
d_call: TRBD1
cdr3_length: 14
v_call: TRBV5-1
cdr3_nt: TGCGCCAGCAGCCCGGACAGGGGAACAGATACGCAGTATTTT
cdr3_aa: CASSPDRGTDTQYF

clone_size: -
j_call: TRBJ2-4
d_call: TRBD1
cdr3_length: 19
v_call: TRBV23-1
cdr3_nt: TGCGCCAGCAGTCAATCGGGGGACAGGGCGGCGATGTCCAAAAACATTCAGTACTTC
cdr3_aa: CASSQSGDRAAMSKNIQYF

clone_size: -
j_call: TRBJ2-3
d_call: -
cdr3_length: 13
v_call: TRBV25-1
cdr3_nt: TGTGCCAGCAGTGAGGGCCTCACAGATACGCAGTATTTT
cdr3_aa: CASSEGLTDTQYF

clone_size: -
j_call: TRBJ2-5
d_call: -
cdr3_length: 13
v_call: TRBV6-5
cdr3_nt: TGTGCCAGCAAAGGGACGTCCCCTGAGACCCAGTACTTC
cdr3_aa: CASKGTSPETQYF

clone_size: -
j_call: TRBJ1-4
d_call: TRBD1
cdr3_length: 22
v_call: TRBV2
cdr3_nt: TGTGCCAGCAGCAACAGTATTTCCCTACACGACAGGGTGGGGGATTGGAATGAAAAACTGTTTTTT
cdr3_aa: CASSNSISLHDRVGDWNEKLFF

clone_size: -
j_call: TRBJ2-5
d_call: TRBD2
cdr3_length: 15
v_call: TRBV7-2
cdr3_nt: TGTGCCAGCAGCCAATACAGCGGGAGAGAAGAGACCCAGTACTTC
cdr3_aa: CASSQYSGREETQYF

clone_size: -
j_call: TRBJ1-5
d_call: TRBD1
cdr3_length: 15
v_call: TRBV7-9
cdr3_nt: TGTGCCAGCAGCTCCGGGACAGTGATCAATCAGCCCCAGCATTTT
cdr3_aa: CASSSGTVINQPQHF

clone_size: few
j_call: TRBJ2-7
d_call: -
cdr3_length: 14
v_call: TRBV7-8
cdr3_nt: TGTGCCAGCAGCTTAGGGACAGACTCCTACGAGCAGTACTTC
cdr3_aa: CASSLGTDSYEQYF

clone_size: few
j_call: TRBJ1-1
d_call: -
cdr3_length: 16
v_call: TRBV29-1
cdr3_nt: TGCAGCGTCGTCGGACCTCTAGGAGGACGTGACACTGAAGCTTTCTTT
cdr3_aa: CSVVGPLGGRDTEAFF

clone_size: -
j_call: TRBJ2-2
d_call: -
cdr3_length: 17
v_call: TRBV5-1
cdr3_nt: TGCGCCAGCACCGGGAGCCCACACAGGGGATTGTCCGGGGAGCTGTTTTTT
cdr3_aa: CASTGSPHRGLSGELFF

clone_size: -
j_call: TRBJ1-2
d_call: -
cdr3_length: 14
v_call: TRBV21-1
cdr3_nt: TGTGCTCTCCCATCGGGGCAGGGGATGGCTGGCTACACCTTC
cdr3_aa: CALPSGQGMAGYTF

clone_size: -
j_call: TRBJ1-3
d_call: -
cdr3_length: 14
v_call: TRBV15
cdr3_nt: TGTGCCACCAGCAGAGCTGGCTCTGGAAACACCATATATTTT
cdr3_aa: CATSRAGSGNTIYF

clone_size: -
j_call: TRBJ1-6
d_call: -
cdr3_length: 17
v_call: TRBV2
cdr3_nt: TGTGCCAGCAGTGCCGACAGGCCAACCGCCTATAATTCACCCCTCCACTTT
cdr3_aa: CASSADRPTAYNSPLHF

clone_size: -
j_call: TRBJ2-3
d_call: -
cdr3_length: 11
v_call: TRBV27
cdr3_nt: TGTGCCAGCAGTCCACCTCCGGGACTGCATTTT
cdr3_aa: CASSPPPGLHF

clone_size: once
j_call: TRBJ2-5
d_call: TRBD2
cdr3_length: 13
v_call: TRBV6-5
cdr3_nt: TGTGCCAGCAAACCGGGAGGGAGAGAGACCCAGTACTTC
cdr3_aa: CASKPGGRETQYF

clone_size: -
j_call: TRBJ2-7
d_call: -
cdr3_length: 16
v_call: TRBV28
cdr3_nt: TGTGCCAGCAGTCCCCAGGACCTTCGAGGAGCCTACGAGCAGTACTTC
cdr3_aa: CASSPQDLRGAYEQYF

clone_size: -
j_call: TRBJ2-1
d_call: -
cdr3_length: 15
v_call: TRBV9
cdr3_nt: TGTGCCAGCAGCGTATCGGGGGCCACTAACAATGAGCAGTTCTTC
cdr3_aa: CASSVSGATNNEQFF

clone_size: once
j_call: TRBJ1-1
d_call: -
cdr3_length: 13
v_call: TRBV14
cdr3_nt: TGTGCCAGCAGCCAAGGAAACGGCTGGACGGCTTTCTTT
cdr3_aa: CASSQGNGWTAFF

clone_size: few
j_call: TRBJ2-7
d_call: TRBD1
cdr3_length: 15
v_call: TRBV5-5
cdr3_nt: TGTGCCAGCAGCTCGCGGGACAGGATCTCCTACGAGCAGTACTTC
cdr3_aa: CASSSRDRISYEQYF

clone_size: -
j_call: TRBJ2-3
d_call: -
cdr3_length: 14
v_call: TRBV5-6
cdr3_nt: TGTGCCAGCAGCTGGACCTCTAGCACAGATACGCAGTATTTT
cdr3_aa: CASSWTSSTDTQYF

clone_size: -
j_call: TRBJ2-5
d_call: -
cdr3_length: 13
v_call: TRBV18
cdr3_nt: TGTGCCAGCTCACCCGACAGTTTTGAGACCCAGTACTTC
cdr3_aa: CASSPDSFETQYF

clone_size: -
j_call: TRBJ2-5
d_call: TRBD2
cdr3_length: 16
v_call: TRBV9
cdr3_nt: TGTGCCAGCAGCCCAGGGGGGCTAGCGGGAAGAGAGACCCAGTACTTC
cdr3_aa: CASSPGGLAGRETQYF

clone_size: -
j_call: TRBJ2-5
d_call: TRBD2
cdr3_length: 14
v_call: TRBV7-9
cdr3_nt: TGTGCCAGCAGGGCTTCTGCGGGAGCTGAGACCCAGTACTTC
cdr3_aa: CASRASAGAETQYF